This is a list of T cell receptor beta chains from one sample in a study of Ad26.COV2.S vaccination and SARS-CoV-2 variants. Only in-frame clones appear in the TCRdb table, and some are missing; sequencing was by immunoSEQ multiplex PCR. The profile shows 410,000 or so clones, 80% to 95% of them singletons. The sequencing here drew on peripheral blood, taken in a trial of Ad26.COV2.S vaccine versus placebo. The receptors here all came from a person between 18 and 59 years old who received the Ad26.COV2.S COVID-19 vaccine or a placebo. Each CDR3 is given with its conserved first and last residue. The D gene is left open where the match is weak. Clone size appears in some rows only: once, few, many, or a class for an expanded clone.

CDR3 length: 17; V gene: TRBV15; D gene: TRBD2; J gene: TRBJ2-3; clone size: NA; CDR3 DNA: TGTGCCACCAGCAGAGGAACTAGCGGGTATAGCACAGATACGCAGTATTTT; CDR3 protein: CATSRGTSGYSTDTQYF
CDR3 length: 15; V gene: TRBV6-5; D gene: TRBD1; J gene: TRBJ2-7; clone size: NA; CDR3 DNA: TGTGCCACCTATAACCTTAGGGACAGCTCCTACGAGCAGTACTTC; CDR3 protein: CATYNLRDSSYEQYF
CDR3 length: 19; V gene: TRBV4-3; D gene: NA; J gene: TRBJ2-3; clone size: once; CDR3 DNA: TGCGCCAGCAGCCAGCCAGGCATTTACGGCACAGAGGACACAGATACGCAGTATTTT; CDR3 protein: CASSQPGIYGTEDTDTQYF
CDR3 length: 12; V gene: TRBV29-1; D gene: NA; J gene: TRBJ2-7; clone size: once; CDR3 DNA: TGCAGCGTTGTGTCAAGGACCTACGAGCAGTACTTC; CDR3 protein: CSVVSRTYEQYF
CDR3 length: 15; V gene: TRBV11-3; D gene: NA; J gene: TRBJ2-1; clone size: NA; CDR3 DNA: TGTGCCAGCAGCTTACGTACCGGACTCAACAATGAGCAGTTCTTC; CDR3 protein: CASSLRTGLNNEQFF
CDR3 length: 16; V gene: TRBV5-6; D gene: NA; J gene: TRBJ2-3; clone size: NA; CDR3 DNA: TGTGCCAGCAGCCTCGAACCCAGCTACCGGGGAAATACGCAGTATTTT; CDR3 protein: CASSLEPSYRGNTQYF
CDR3 length: 11; V gene: TRBV11-3; D gene: NA; J gene: TRBJ2-2; clone size: NA; CDR3 DNA: TGTGCCAGCACCGACACCGGGGAGCTGTTTTTT; CDR3 protein: CASTDTGELFF
CDR3 length: 17; V gene: TRBV18; D gene: TRBD2; J gene: TRBJ2-1; clone size: NA; CDR3 DNA: TGTGCCAGCTCACCCCCGATAGCGGGAGGGCCTCGGCATGAGCAGTTCTTC; CDR3 protein: CASSPPIAGGPRHEQFF
CDR3 length: 20; V gene: TRBV6-2/TRBV6-3; D gene: TRBD2; J gene: TRBJ2-3; clone size: NA; CDR3 DNA: TGTGCCAGCAGTTACGCCGTAGACCAGACTAGCGGGAGGGAATCATATACGCAGTATTTT; CDR3 protein: CASSYAVDQTSGRESYTQYF
CDR3 length: 16; V gene: TRBV24-1; D gene: TRBD1; J gene: TRBJ2-1; clone size: NA; CDR3 DNA: TGTGCCACCAGTGAGGGGACAGGGGGCTCCTACAATGAGCAGTTCTTC; CDR3 protein: CATSEGTGGSYNEQFF
CDR3 length: 15; V gene: TRBV6-2/TRBV6-3; D gene: NA; J gene: TRBJ2-1; clone size: NA; CDR3 DNA: TGTGCCAGCAGTTACCCTCCTCTTAGCTACAATGAGCAGTTCTTC; CDR3 protein: CASSYPPLSYNEQFF
CDR3 length: 12; V gene: TRBV30; D gene: NA; J gene: TRBJ1-2; clone size: NA; CDR3 DNA: TGTGCCCTTCTTGGGGGGAGCTATGGCTACACCTTC; CDR3 protein: CALLGGSYGYTF
CDR3 length: 19; V gene: TRBV7-8; D gene: TRBD2; J gene: TRBJ2-3; clone size: once; CDR3 DNA: TGTGCCAGCAGCTTTATCCGACTAGCGGGAGGGCCTTGGGGAGATACGCAGTATTTT; CDR3 protein: CASSFIRLAGGPWGDTQYF
CDR3 length: 15; V gene: TRBV21-1; D gene: NA; J gene: TRBJ2-7; clone size: NA; CDR3 DNA: TGTGCCAGCAGCAACTTGGCACTGCTATCCTACGAGCAGTACTTC; CDR3 protein: CASSNLALLSYEQYF
CDR3 length: 14; V gene: TRBV5-4; D gene: NA; J gene: TRBJ2-1; clone size: NA; CDR3 DNA: TGTGCCAGCAGCTTGTATCCAGGAGACAATGAGCAGTTCTTC; CDR3 protein: CASSLYPGDNEQFF
CDR3 length: 12; V gene: TRBV5-4; D gene: NA; J gene: TRBJ2-1; clone size: NA; CDR3 DNA: TGTGCCAGCATGGGGGACTACAATGAGCAGTTCTTC; CDR3 protein: CASMGDYNEQFF
CDR3 length: 14; V gene: TRBV28; D gene: TRBD1; J gene: TRBJ1-6; clone size: NA; CDR3 DNA: TGTGCCAGCAGCCCCCGACAGGGGAGGTCACCCCTCCACTTT; CDR3 protein: CASSPRQGRSPLHF
CDR3 length: 13; V gene: TRBV2; D gene: NA; J gene: TRBJ1-2; clone size: few; CDR3 DNA: TGTGCCAGCACCTCAGGGACGGCGTGGGGCTACACCTTC; CDR3 protein: CASTSGTAWGYTF
CDR3 length: 16; V gene: TRBV5-6; D gene: NA; J gene: TRBJ2-1; clone size: NA; CDR3 DNA: TGTGCCAGCAGCTTTAGGGACGGGACCCTAGACAATGAGCAGTTCTTC; CDR3 protein: CASSFRDGTLDNEQFF
CDR3 length: 12; V gene: TRBV4-1; D gene: NA; J gene: TRBJ1-1; clone size: few; CDR3 DNA: TGCGCCAGCAGCCGAACAGGGACTGAAGCTTTCTTT; CDR3 protein: CASSRTGTEAFF
CDR3 length: 14; V gene: TRBV27; D gene: NA; J gene: TRBJ1-2; clone size: NA; CDR3 DNA: TGTGCCAGCAGCTCCGGGACTCTTAACTATGGCTACACCTTC; CDR3 protein: CASSSGTLNYGYTF
CDR3 length: 15; V gene: TRBV6-5; D gene: TRBD1; J gene: TRBJ1-1; clone size: NA; CDR3 DNA: TGTGCCAGCAGCCCCCGGGCAGGGGGGAACACTGAAGCTTTCTTT; CDR3 protein: CASSPRAGGNTEAFF
CDR3 length: 14; V gene: TRBV9; D gene: NA; J gene: TRBJ2-1; clone size: NA; CDR3 DNA: TGTGCCAGCAGCCCGACGCCAGGAGCAAATGAGCAGTTCTTC; CDR3 protein: CASSPTPGANEQFF
CDR3 length: 16; V gene: TRBV23-1; D gene: NA; J gene: TRBJ2-5; clone size: NA; CDR3 DNA: TGCGCCAGCAGTCAATCTCCCGAAAAAGCGGACCAGACCCAGTACTTC; CDR3 protein: CASSQSPEKADQTQYF
CDR3 length: 12; V gene: TRBV28; D gene: NA; J gene: TRBJ1-4; clone size: NA; CDR3 DNA: TGTGCCAGCGGGCCCGTTAATGAAAAACTGTTTTTT; CDR3 protein: CASGPVNEKLFF
CDR3 length: 15; V gene: TRBV7-3; D gene: TRBD1; J gene: TRBJ1-1; clone size: NA; CDR3 DNA: TGTGCCAGCAGCTTAAAAGGGACAGCGAACACTGAAGCTTTCTTT; CDR3 protein: CASSLKGTANTEAFF
CDR3 length: 15; V gene: TRBV3-1/TRBV3-2; D gene: NA; J gene: TRBJ1-3; clone size: NA; CDR3 DNA: TGTGCCAGCAGCCAAGATACCGGGACTGGAAACACCATATATTTT; CDR3 protein: CASSQDTGTGNTIYF
CDR3 length: 15; V gene: TRBV5-1; D gene: NA; J gene: TRBJ2-1; clone size: NA; CDR3 DNA: TGCGCCAGCAGCGTAGCACAGAGCTCCTACAATGAGCAGTTCTTC; CDR3 protein: CASSVAQSSYNEQFF
CDR3 length: 15; V gene: TRBV20-1; D gene: NA; J gene: TRBJ2-3; clone size: NA; CDR3 DNA: TGCAGTGCTAGTCTAAGGGACTGGAGCACAGATACGCAGTATTTT; CDR3 protein: CSASLRDWSTDTQYF
CDR3 length: 15; V gene: TRBV6-5; D gene: TRBD2; J gene: TRBJ2-1; clone size: NA; CDR3 DNA: TGTGCCAGCAATCCGGGACTAGCGTTCAGCAATGAGCAGTTCTTC; CDR3 protein: CASNPGLAFSNEQFF
CDR3 length: 14; V gene: TRBV28; D gene: NA; J gene: TRBJ2-7; clone size: NA; CDR3 DNA: TGTGCCAGCACAACAACGGGGTACCCCTACGAGCAGTACTTC; CDR3 protein: CASTTTGYPYEQYF
CDR3 length: 16; V gene: TRBV14; D gene: TRBD2; J gene: TRBJ2-3; clone size: NA; CDR3 DNA: TGTGCCAGCAGCCAACTTAGCGGGAGGGGCACAGATACGCAGTATTTT; CDR3 protein: CASSQLSGRGTDTQYF
CDR3 length: 11; V gene: TRBV30; D gene: NA; J gene: TRBJ2-3; clone size: NA; CDR3 DNA: TGTGCCTGGGGGGCCGCCGATACGCAGTATTTT; CDR3 protein: CAWGAADTQYF
CDR3 length: 13; V gene: TRBV3-1/TRBV3-2; D gene: TRBD2; J gene: TRBJ2-7; clone size: NA; CDR3 DNA: TGTGCCAGCAGCCAAGAGTCTAGCGGTTGGCAGTACTTC; CDR3 protein: CASSQESSGWQYF
CDR3 length: 14; V gene: TRBV4-1; D gene: NA; J gene: TRBJ2-1; clone size: NA; CDR3 DNA: TGCGCCAGCAGCCCGATGCACTCGGGCAATGAGCAGTTCTTC; CDR3 protein: CASSPMHSGNEQFF
CDR3 length: 14; V gene: TRBV7-2; D gene: NA; J gene: TRBJ1-5; clone size: NA; CDR3 DNA: TGTGCCAGCAGTTACAATGGGGGACATCAGCCCCAGCATTTT; CDR3 protein: CASSYNGGHQPQHF
CDR3 length: 14; V gene: TRBV3-1/TRBV3-2; D gene: NA; J gene: TRBJ2-5; clone size: NA; CDR3 DNA: TGTGCCAGCAGCCAGGGGGACCGGAAAGAGACCCAGTACTTC; CDR3 protein: CASSQGDRKETQYF
CDR3 length: 14; V gene: TRBV25-1; D gene: TRBD1; J gene: TRBJ1-4; clone size: NA; CDR3 DNA: TGTGCCAGCAGTGAAACAGGGGTTGCCGAAAAACTGTTTTTT; CDR3 protein: CASSETGVAEKLFF
CDR3 length: 11; V gene: TRBV21-1; D gene: NA; J gene: TRBJ2-1; clone size: NA; CDR3 DNA: TGTGCCAGCAGCAGGAGTAATGAGCAGTTCTTC; CDR3 protein: CASSRSNEQFF
CDR3 length: 15; V gene: TRBV10-3; D gene: NA; J gene: TRBJ2-7; clone size: once; CDR3 DNA: TGTGCCATCAGGAAAACCGGGACCCCCCTTGATGAGCAGTACTTC; CDR3 protein: CAIRKTGTPLDEQYF
CDR3 length: 17; V gene: TRBV7-9; D gene: NA; J gene: TRBJ1-3; clone size: NA; CDR3 DNA: TGTGCCAGCAGCCCCCCGGCGGCAGGTTCCTCTGGAAACACCATATATTTT; CDR3 protein: CASSPPAAGSSGNTIYF
CDR3 length: 15; V gene: TRBV5-4; D gene: TRBD2; J gene: TRBJ2-1; clone size: NA; CDR3 DNA: TGTGCCAGCAGCTTGGATGGGACTAGTATAAATGAGCAGTTCTTC; CDR3 protein: CASSLDGTSINEQFF
CDR3 length: 13; V gene: TRBV16; D gene: TRBD1; J gene: TRBJ2-7; clone size: NA; CDR3 DNA: TGTGCCAGCAGCCAACAGGGGGCTGACGAGCAGTACTTC; CDR3 protein: CASSQQGADEQYF
CDR3 length: 13; V gene: TRBV5-4; D gene: NA; J gene: TRBJ1-5; clone size: few; CDR3 DNA: TGTGCCAGCAGCTTGGGTCAGAATCAGCCCCAGCATTTT; CDR3 protein: CASSLGQNQPQHF
CDR3 length: 13; V gene: TRBV10-2; D gene: NA; J gene: TRBJ2-7; clone size: NA; CDR3 DNA: TGCGCCAGCAGTCCCGGGAGCTCCTACGAGCAGTACTTC; CDR3 protein: CASSPGSSYEQYF
CDR3 length: 13; V gene: TRBV10-2; D gene: NA; J gene: TRBJ2-2; clone size: once; CDR3 DNA: TGCGCCAGCAGTGAATTTATTGGCGGGGAGCTGTTTTTT; CDR3 protein: CASSEFIGGELFF
CDR3 length: 15; V gene: TRBV6-2/TRBV6-3; D gene: TRBD2; J gene: TRBJ2-2; clone size: NA; CDR3 DNA: TGTGCCAGCAGTTATTTGCTAGCGGACACCGGGGAGCTGTTTTTT; CDR3 protein: CASSYLLADTGELFF
CDR3 length: 12; V gene: TRBV6-5; D gene: NA; J gene: TRBJ2-1; clone size: NA; CDR3 DNA: TGTGCCAGCAGTTATGGCCACAATGAGCAGTTCTTC; CDR3 protein: CASSYGHNEQFF
CDR3 length: 13; V gene: TRBV30; D gene: NA; J gene: TRBJ1-6; clone size: NA; CDR3 DNA: TGTGCCTGGAGTCTTCTGGTTAATTCACCCCTCCACTTT; CDR3 protein: CAWSLLVNSPLHF
CDR3 length: 16; V gene: TRBV4-1; D gene: NA; J gene: TRBJ1-4; clone size: NA; CDR3 DNA: TGCGCCAGCAGCCTTTTTCCTCAGGACAGCTTAAAAAAACTGTTTTTT; CDR3 protein: CASSLFPQDSLKKLFF
CDR3 length: 14; V gene: TRBV5-6; D gene: TRBD2; J gene: TRBJ2-7; clone size: NA; CDR3 DNA: TGTGCCAGCAGCGTCGGCGGGAGCTCCTACGAGCAGTACTTC; CDR3 protein: CASSVGGSSYEQYF
CDR3 length: 14; V gene: TRBV6-5; D gene: NA; J gene: TRBJ1-2; clone size: NA; CDR3 DNA: TGTGCCAGCAGTTTAGGAGGCGGGGACTATGGCTACACCTTC; CDR3 protein: CASSLGGGDYGYTF
CDR3 length: 13; V gene: TRBV5-1; D gene: NA; J gene: TRBJ2-5; clone size: NA; CDR3 DNA: TGCGCCAGCAGCTTGATTACGAAAGAGACCCAGTACTTC; CDR3 protein: CASSLITKETQYF
CDR3 length: 13; V gene: TRBV3-1/TRBV3-2; D gene: NA; J gene: TRBJ1-2; clone size: NA; CDR3 DNA: TGTGCCAGCCGGCAGGGCTTGGACTATGGCTACACCTTC; CDR3 protein: CASRQGLDYGYTF
CDR3 length: 16; V gene: TRBV27; D gene: TRBD2; J gene: TRBJ2-7; clone size: NA; CDR3 DNA: TGTGCCAGCAGTTTATCCGGGACTAGCGGCTCCTACGAGCAGTACTTC; CDR3 protein: CASSLSGTSGSYEQYF